The TCR beta chain described here comes from a study of OX40 agonist ivuxolimab in advanced cancers. Turning to the study itself: Prior anti-PD-1, anti-PD-L1 or anti-CTLA-4 therapy was allowed; around 40% had some. General study findings and limits: Specificity for antigen went undetermined in the expanded peripheral T cells.

About this clone: Its antigen is unidentified. Other nucleotide sequences in the sample specify the same CDR3.

The investigators sampled blood at baseline, at cycle 4 day 1, and at cycle 7 day 1. Sequencing used immunoSEQ multiplex PCR; TCRdb keeps in-frame clones, though not all of them. The data show approximately 82,000 clones, over 70% seen once. The junction had 4 bases not matched to a gene; V was cut back by 4 bases and J by 2 bases. CDR1 is SGHRS, CDR2 YFSETQ, per germline. The CDR3 contains 14 residues. This chain connects TRBV5-1 to TRBJ2-5, with TRBD1 identical over 8 bases. This clonotype originated in an adult with an advanced solid tumor such as melanoma, head and neck, liver or kidney cancer. The material sequenced was CD4+ or CD8+ T cells sorted from blood, taken in a trial of the OX40 agonist ivuxolimab. DNA for the CDR3: TGCGCCAGCAGCCTCAGGACAGGGCAAGAGACCCAGTACTTC. It is translated as CASSLRTGQETQYF.